The text below deals with one TCR beta chain. The data were taken from a study of lymphopenia after photon versus proton radiotherapy. J was trimmed by 0 bases and V by 4 bases; bases with no gene match: 13. The CDR3 is 18 amino acids. The germline CDR1 and CDR2 sequences are SGHDT and YYEEEE. Data came from immunoSEQ multiplex PCR; TCRdb stores just in-frame clones and leaves some out. Counted here are about 26,000 clones, about 92% occurring once; the ten biggest clones make up around 0.82%. The TCR originated in a woman in her 50s with cholangiocarcinoma. The specimen was peripheral blood, collected from a patient treated with photon-based radiotherapy. This chain connects TRBV5-6 to TRBJ1-3, with 7 bases matching TRBD1. CDR3 protein: CASSTRAGTAFSGNTIYF. CDR3 nucleotides: TGTGCCAGCAGCACCAGAGCCGGGACAGCATTCTCTGGAAACACCATATATTTT.